This T cell receptor beta chain came from a study of shared clonotypes between healthy human individuals. Trimming left V 2 bases short and J 2 bases short, with 10 bases between. There are 14 residues in the CDR3. Germline CDR1 KGHSH, CDR2 LQKENI. Some clones are missing from TCRdb's copy, which holds only in-frame ones; the method was immunoSEQ multiplex PCR. The table lists about 560,000 clones, around 77% of them singletons, with 12% in the top ten. Nashville, Tennessee was home to all donors, who were Caucasian adults. The source is a woman aged 40 to 50 in good health. Some clones in this sample may be carry-over from other donors' samples. The sequencing sample was made of PBMCs. The chain links TRBV18 to TRBJ2-7; D unresolved. Here the CDR3 reads CASSPSGPTYEQYF. In nucleotides, the CDR3 is TGTGCCAGCTCACCATCCGGACCGACCTACGAGCAGTACTTC.